The next 11 T cell receptor beta chains were all read from a single sample in a study of T cell responses to AZD1222 COVID-19 vaccine. Generated by immunoSEQ multiplex PCR, the TCRdb table keeps only in-frame clones and is missing some. The sample yields more than 110,000 clones, 80% to 95% seen once. This material consisted of peripheral blood, taken 28 days after the second AZD1222 dose. These receptor sequences come from an adult who received the AZD1222 COVID-19 vaccine.

The chain employs TRBV6-5 and TRBJ2-3, with TRBD1 identical over 7 bases. The CDR3 runs to 15 residues. J was trimmed by 0 bases and V by 7 bases; bases with no gene match: 7. The germline gives CDR1 MNHEY, CDR2 SVGAGI. The CDR3 here is CASMGQTFSTDTQYF. The CDR3, as DNA: TGTGCCAGCATGGGACAGACCTTTAGCACAGATACGCAGTATTTT.

The gene calls are TRBV28 and TRBJ1-4; unclear D gene. This CDR3 is 14 amino acids long. Trimming cost V 4 bases and J 7 bases, with 13 bases left between them. Germline lookup yields CDR1 MDHEN and CDR2 SYDVKM. CDR3 sequence: CASSSAGSREKLFF. The CDR3 nucleotides are TGTGCCAGCAGTTCCGCGGGCTCCCGTGAAAAACTGTTTTTT. Full variable domain (missing parts from reference TRBV28 and TRBJ1-4): DVKVTQSSRYLVKRTGEKVFLECVQDMDHENMFWYRQDPGLGLRLIYFSYDVKMKEKGDIPEGYSVSREKKERFSLILESASTNQTSMYLCASSSAGSREKLFFGSGTQLSVL.

This clone is deemed medium-sized. V is TRBV5-5 and J is TRBJ1-2; D is ambiguous. Trimming removed 4 bases from V and 5 bases from J, with 6 bases in between. CDR3 size: 11 residues. Germline V gene lookup returns CDR1 SGHKS and CDR2 YYEKEE (reference sequence). CDR3 sequence reads: CASSLIYGYTF. The CDR3 DNA is TGTGCCAGCAGCCTTATTTATGGCTACACCTTC.

The rearrangement uses TRBV3-1 (or the pseudogene TRBV3-2) and TRBJ1-1; unclear D gene. Looked up from germline, CDR1 is LGHDT and CDR2 is YNNKEL (reference sequence). With 3 bases removed from V and 4 bases from J, the gap between germline ends came to 9 bases. The CDR3 has 13 residues. In DNA form, the CDR3 reads TGTGCCAGCAGCCAGGGAGGAGGCACTGAAGCTTTCTTT. Its protein is CASSQGGGTEAFF.

The CDR3 sequence is CASSLGQSNSPLHF. CDR3 coding DNA: TGTGCCAGCAGTTTGGGACAGAGTAATTCACCCCTCCACTTT. V gene TRBV28 combines with J gene TRBJ1-6, with 7 bases aligning to TRBD1. The CDR3 runs to 14 residues. Germline V gene lookup returns CDR1 MDHEN and CDR2 SYDVKM. Unmatched junction bases numbered 2, after V lost 3 bases and J lost 6 bases.

The chain is built from TRBV9 and TRBJ1-6; TRBD1 matches 7 bases. Germline values: CDR1 SGDLS, CDR2 YYNGEE. The V and J ends lost 0 bases and 7 bases, in that order; junction bases with no gene match: 1. This CDR3 region has 14 residues. CDR3 sequence (DNA): TGTGCCAGCAGCGTAGCGGGACAGAATTCACCCCTCCACTTT. Translating it yields CASSVAGQNSPLHF.

This chain uses TRBV27 with TRBJ2-1, with D hard to call. The CDR3 runs to 14 residues. V was shortened by 1 base and J by 10 bases, with 14 bases between the two germline ends. Germline V gene lookup returns CDR1 MNHEY and CDR2 SMNVEV (reference sequence). Written as DNA, the CDR3 is TGTGCCAGCAGTTTATTCGCCTCTCAGTGGGAGCAGTTCTTC. It is translated as CASSLFASQWEQFF.

The genes are TRBV2 and TRBJ1-1, with 8 positions matching TRBD1. Germline-derived CDR1 and CDR2 are SNHLY and FYNNEI. The CDR3 runs 17 residues. After removal of 2 bases from V and 5 bases from J, the junction contained 13 bases not matched to a gene. CDR3 sequence: CASSELAGGEGWTEAFF. CDR3 nucleotide sequence: TGTGCCAGCAGTGAATTGGCAGGGGGCGAGGGGTGGACTGAAGCTTTCTTT.

The chain uses TRBV4-1 and TRBJ1-5, with D unclear. CDR1 and CDR2 from the germline V gene are MGHRA and YSYEKL. V lost 1 base and J lost 7, with 11 bases in between. This CDR3 comprises 14 residues. The DNA of the CDR3 is TGCGCCAGCAGCCAAGTTGGCCGGGGACAGCCCCAGCATTTT. Residues: CASSQVGRGQPQHF.

The J gene is TRBJ2-5, the V gene TRBV2; no clear D. Germline CDR1 reads SNHLY; CDR2 reads FYNNEI. The CDR3 totals 12 residues. The V and J ends lost 1 base and 9 bases respectively, with 9 bases between them. The CDR3 nucleotides are TGTGCCAGCAGTGAAGTTCGGGCCGCCCAGTACTTC. Its translation is CASSEVRAAQYF.

This chain uses TRBV10-2 with TRBJ1-1; 9 bases are shared with TRBD1. V shed 8 bases, J shed 6 bases, and the junction held 13 bases outside the gene matches. The CDR3 length is 15 residues. Looked up from germline, CDR1 is WSHSY and CDR2 is SAAADI. CDR3 DNA sequence: TGCGCCAGCTGGGGATCGGGACAGGGTAGGTCTGAAGCTTTCTTT. Amino acid sequence: CASWGSGQGRSEAFF.